The clone carrying this TCR beta chain was seen only a few times. This record belongs to a study of cytotoxic CD8 clonotypes in ibrutinib-treated CLL. Depths of 1 in 200,000 to 1 in 1 million T cells were the sequencing target. Sequencing was performed with immunoSEQ multiplex PCR; in TCRdb, only in-frame clones are kept and a portion is missing. The table records 50,000 to 60,000 clones, 75% to 90% of them present only once. The sample was PBMCs, taken after 24 months of ibrutinib treatment. The sequence was obtained from a human donor with chronic lymphocytic leukemia.

The chain's CDR3 is CASSRRTVRGEKLFF. The CDR3 DNA reads TGTGCCAGCAGCCGACGGACAGTTAGGGGCGAAAAACTGTTTTTT. This chain links TRBV5-8 with TRBJ1-4, with D perhaps matching TRBD1 (6 bases). Germline V gene lookup returns CDR1 SGHTS and CDR2 YDEGEE. V dropped 4 bases and J dropped 8 bases, with 18 bases sitting between them. This CDR3 is built from 15 residues.